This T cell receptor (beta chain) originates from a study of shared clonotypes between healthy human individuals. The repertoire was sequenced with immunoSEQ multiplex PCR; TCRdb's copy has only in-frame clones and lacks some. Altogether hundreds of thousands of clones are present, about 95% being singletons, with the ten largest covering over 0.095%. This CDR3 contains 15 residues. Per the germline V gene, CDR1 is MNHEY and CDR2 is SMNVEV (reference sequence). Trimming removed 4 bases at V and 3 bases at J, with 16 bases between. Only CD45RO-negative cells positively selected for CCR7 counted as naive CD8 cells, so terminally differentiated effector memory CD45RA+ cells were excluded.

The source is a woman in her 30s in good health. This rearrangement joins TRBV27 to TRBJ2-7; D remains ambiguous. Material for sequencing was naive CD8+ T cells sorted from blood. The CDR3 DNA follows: TGTGCCAGCAGTTCTGTTCCCTCCCTCATCTACGAGCAGTACTTC. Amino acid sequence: CASSSVPSLIYEQYF.